This T cell receptor beta chain was sequenced for a study of T cell repertoires in cytomegalovirus infection. General study results and limits: Carriage of CMV together with the relevant HLA was identifiable through cumulative public TCR beta family frequency.

MiXCR was run by TCRdb on the reads, yielding one entry per CDR3 protein. Here the sample spans about 130,000 distinct CDR3 sequences, 24% being singletons. Unmatched junction bases numbered 11, after V lost 7 bases and J lost 0 bases. The germline V gene encodes CDR1 SGHTA and CDR2 FQGNSA. The CDR3 length is 16 residues. Many counts were recorded for this clonotype. What it recognizes is unknown. The receptor was derived from a human donor in good health (CMV status not recorded). Some clones in this sample may be carry-over from other donors' samples. The sequencing sample was made of PBMCs, sequenced either directly or after in vitro stimulation (not recorded which). This chain links TRBV7-2 with TRBJ2-7, with TRBD2 matching 8 bases. CDR3 bases: TGTGCCAGCACCACCCGGAAGCGGGAGAGCTCCTACGAGCAGTACTTC. It encodes CASTTRKRESSYEQYF.